This T cell receptor (beta chain) was found in a study of blood T cell repertoires in COVID-19. Study in general: PBMCs, B-cell-depleted T cells, or T cells provided the cDNA or gDNA that made up the material.

Authors' methods: Reference gene primers were amplified, and this amplification served to estimate nucleated cell counts. Produced via immunoSEQ multiplex PCR; TCRdb's table is partial and in-frame only. V, J and clone size are taken as reported in that table, and D and trimming were inferred from the DNA itself. The sample consists of over 60,000 clones, nearly 90% of them appearing once. Trimming took 7 bases from V and 4 from J; bases not matched to a gene: 10. This CDR3 has 14 amino acids. Germline CDR1 SGHKS, CDR2 YYEKEE (reference sequence). This clone was found once. This chain links TRBV5-5 with TRBJ1-2; 7 bases fit TRBD1. The clonotype originates from a man in his sixties or seventies with active or convalescent COVID-19. Sample: peripheral blood. The CDR3 sequence: CASRSGSGGYGYTF. CDR3 DNA sequence: TGTGCCAGCCGGAGCGGGTCAGGGGGCTATGGCTACACCTTC.